The present T cell receptor (beta chain) was sequenced within a study of T cell repertoires in cytomegalovirus infection. Notes on the study in general: Pooled public TCR beta family frequency picked out CMV carriers with the relevant HLA.

The CDR3 covers 14 residues. Germline CDR1 ENHRY, CDR2 SYGVKD. V was pared by 6 bases and J by 2 bases, with 4 bases of the junction left unmatched. About this clonotype: Its target is not known.

TCRdb fed the reads into MiXCR, producing one record per CDR3 protein. The sample records some 160,000 distinct CDR3 sequences, roughly 18% being singletons. The sequenced material came from CD8+ T cells from PBMCs. This rearrangement joins TRBV10-3 to TRBJ2-7; the match to TRBD1 covers 10 bases. The sequence derives from a human donor in good health (CMV status not recorded). Some clones in this sample may be carry-over from other donors' samples. Here the CDR3 DNA reads TGTGCCATCAGACCGGGGACAGGGGCCTACGAGCAGTACTTC. Translating it yields CAIRPGTGAYEQYF.